Sequencing of this T cell receptor beta chain was carried out in a study of CD8+CD57+ T cells in acquired aplastic anemia. For the study at large: About 3 ug was the average amount of DNA from sorted CD4+ and CD8+ cells.

Study findings and constraints: Sharing between patients and controls was observed for twenty-nine CD8+ CDR3 sequences.

The template for TCR beta VDJ and CDR3 sequence profiling was genomic DNA. Via MiXCR, TCRdb re-called the reads, giving one row per CDR3 protein. The sample lists approximately 470,000 distinct CDR3 sequences, 25% to 40% occurring once. This clonotype has a count of ten or more. What it binds is not known. The ends were cut back, 0 bases at V and 9 bases at J, with 12 bases in the middle. The CDR3 length is 15 residues. CDR1 is SGHAT and CDR2 is FQNNGV in the germline V gene. Previously, flow cytometry had revealed CD8+CD57+ cell expansion in the patients chosen for sequencing. Patient blood was sampled before any therapy had been received.

The chain recombines TRBV11-2 with TRBJ1-6, with a possible D match to TRBD1 (5 bases). This TCR was recovered from a human donor with aplastic anemia. Sequencing input: sorted CD4+, CD8+, or CD8+CD57+ T cells (not recorded which) from PBMCs. DNA of the CDR3: TGTGCCAGCAGCTTAGAGACAGTCAAGGGTTCACCCCTCCACTTT. Amino acid sequence: CASSLETVKGSPLHF.